The 31 T cell receptor beta chains presented below share a single source sample, sequenced in a study of T cells in Graves' hyperthyroidism and ophthalmopathy. There were TCR beta CDR3 regions amplified from RNA transcripts. RT-PCR in the first round (using the HTBI primer set) targeted the TCR CDR3. TCRdb re-derived calls from the multiplex PCR reads in MiXCR, one entry per CDR3 protein. The table lists 450,000 to 700,000 distinct CDR3 sequences, 46% of them singletons, with around 8% in the top ten. The sequenced sample consisted of peripheral blood or thyroid tissue (not recorded which). Receptor source: a woman aged 18-30 years with Graves' hyperthyroidism.

The V and J genes are TRBV9 and TRBJ2-7; 7 bases match TRBD2. The V and J ends lost 0 bases and 0 bases, in that order; junction bases with no gene match: 3. CDR1 is SGDLS and CDR2 is YYNGEE in the germline V gene. This CDR3 region has 15 residues. The CDR3: CASSVALAVSYEQYF. Here the CDR3 DNA reads TGTGCCAGCAGCGTAGCTCTAGCGGTCTCCTACGAGCAGTACTTC.

J is TRBJ1-4 and V is TRBV7-2; 7 positions agree with TRBD1. The CDR3 totals 15 residues. Per the germline V gene, CDR1 is SGHTA and CDR2 is FQGNSA. V gave up 4 bases and J gave up 7 bases; unmatched junction bases: 9. CDR3 amino acids: CASSSIDRAREKLFF. DNA of the CDR3: TGTGCCAGCAGCTCCATCGACAGGGCGCGTGAAAAACTGTTTTTT.

This clonotype has a count of ten or more. The chain joins TRBV10-3 to TRBJ2-6; no clear D gene. Germline loops: CDR1 ENHRY, CDR2 SYGVKD. This CDR3 comprises 15 residues. Between the trimmed V and J ends, which lost 5 bases and 1 base, there was a span of 9 bases. In DNA form, the CDR3 reads TGTGCCATCAGTCCTGTGGGGTCTGGGGCCAACGTCCTGACTTTC. Amino acid sequence: CAISPVGSGANVLTF.

J is TRBJ2-7 and V is TRBV7-8; D call uncertain. This CDR3 has 14 residues. Germline assignment: CDR1 SGHVS and CDR2 FQNEAQ. V dropped 7 bases and J dropped 6 bases, with 19 bases sitting between them. The CDR3 nucleotides are TGTGCCAGCAATGGGTACGCAGGCCCTAGCGAGCAGTACTTC. The encoded protein is CASNGYAGPSEQYF.

The table lists this clonotype with many counts. The V call is TRBV24-1, the J call TRBJ2-7; D not certain. Germline V gene lookup returns CDR1 KGHDR and CDR2 SFDVKD. V gave up 4 bases and J gave up 9 bases, with 9 bases separating them. The CDR3 has 11 amino acids. CDR3 sequence (DNA): TGTGCCACCAGTGAGGGTGTCGTGCAGTACTTC. It translates to CATSEGVVQYF.

Concerning this clonotype: A much bigger clone sits one base away, suggesting this may be a read error. V is TRBV7-9 and J is TRBJ2-7; D is perhaps TRBD1 or TRBD2 (5 bases each). The germline V gene has CDR1 SEHNR and CDR2 FQNEAQ (reference sequence). The CDR3 is 14 amino acids. In DNA form, the CDR3 reads TGTGCCAGCAGCCATGGGACGAGCTCCTACAAGCAGTACTTC. Translated: CASSHGTSSYKQYF.

The CDR3 loop reads CAIAPTGSAGANVLTF. DNA for the CDR3: TGTGCCATCGCCCCGACCGGGAGCGCTGGGGCCAACGTCCTGACTTTC. The rearrangement joins TRBV10-3 to TRBJ2-6, with D possibly matching TRBD2 (6 bases). The CDR3 loop spans 16 amino acids. Deletions cut 8 bases from V and 2 bases from J, with 16 bases between. CDR1 and CDR2 (germline): ENHRY, SYGVKD.

This clonotype has a count of ten or more. The chain couples TRBV7-9 to TRBJ1-2; D might be TRBD1 (6 bases). Germline values: CDR1 SEHNR, CDR2 FQNEAQ (reference sequence). Trimming removed 2 bases at V and 7 bases at J, with 11 bases between. This CDR3 has 13 amino acids. For the CDR3, the DNA is TGTGCCAGCAGCTTAATGGGGGCCTCTGGCTACACCTTC. Encoded protein: CASSLMGASGYTF.

This clonotype was seen repeatedly, ten times or more. J is TRBJ1-4 and V is TRBV19; 7 positions match TRBD1. Trimming at V came to 4 bases and at J to 2 bases, leaving 16 bases not matched to a gene. This CDR3 contains 19 residues. Germline loops: CDR1 LNHDA, CDR2 SQIVND (reference sequence). The CDR3 spells CASSTNGRDRETTNEKLFF. Here the CDR3 DNA reads TGTGCCAGTAGTACCAACGGTCGAGACAGGGAGACCACTAATGAAAAACTGTTTTTT.

As for this clonotype: A much bigger clone sits one base away, suggesting this may be a read error. The missing conserved phenylalanine or tryptophan at the end of this CDR3 makes a read error likely. This chain connects TRBV7-2 to TRBJ2-7; D possibly corresponds to TRBD2 (6 bases). Germline V gives CDR1 SGHTA, CDR2 FQGNSA. The CDR3 has 14 amino acids. V lost 4 bases, J lost 3 bases, and 13 bases lay in between. Here the CDR3 reads CASSSNRENYEQYL. DNA of the CDR3: TGTGCCAGCAGCTCGAACCGGGAGAACTACGAGCAGTACCTC.

V and J are TRBV3-1 and TRBJ2-2; D is perhaps TRBD1 (6 bases). CDR3 length: 16 amino acids. Trimming took 0 bases from V and 6 from J, leaving 14 bases between them. The germline V gene encodes CDR1 LGHDT and CDR2 YNNKEL (reference sequence). CDR3 region: CASSQDWPWGPGELFF. Written as DNA, the CDR3 is TGTGCCAGCAGCCAAGATTGGCCCTGGGGGCCCGGGGAGCTGTTTTTT.

This chain joins TRBV7-3 and TRBJ2-7; 7 bases are a match to TRBD1. Germline V gene lookup returns CDR1 SGHTA and CDR2 FQGTGA. The J segment lost 4 bases and the V segment lost 4 bases, leaving 4 bases of the junction unmatched. The CDR3 sequence is 13 residues long. The CDR3 protein is CASSSKTGYEQYF. DNA for the CDR3: TGTGCCAGCAGCTCAAAGACAGGGTACGAGCAGTACTTC.

This clonotype was counted many times. This chain's CDR3 is CSVEGSDRPYGYTF. CDR3 DNA sequence: TGCAGCGTTGAAGGGTCGGACAGGCCCTATGGCTACACCTTC. The chain combines TRBV29-1 with TRBJ1-2; 7 nucleotides match TRBD1. The germline V gene has CDR1 SQVTM and CDR2 ANQGSEA. CDR3 length: 14 amino acids. V shed 1 base and J 4 bases; nucleotides not matched to a gene: 6.

Points on this clonotype: One junction end does not reproduce the germline sequence, and a read error may be involved. The V gene is TRBV13, the J gene TRBJ2-3; TRBD1 matches at 11 bases. Germline values: CDR1 PRHDT, CDR2 FYEKMQ (reference sequence). The CDR3 covers 16 residues. In DNA, the CDR3 is TGTGCCAGCAGCGTAGGTTCCGGGACAGGGGGAAATACGCAGTATTTT. It yields the protein CASSVGSGTGGNTQYF.

The rearrangement links TRBV6-5 to TRBJ2-7; D possibly corresponds to TRBD1 (5 bases). Germline V gene sequence: CDR1 MNHEY, CDR2 SVGAGI. CDR3 length: 13 amino acids. Trimming took 7 bases from V and 4 from J, leaving 14 bases between them. The CDR3 loop is CASNRTGTYEQYF. The CDR3 nucleotides read TGTGCCAGCAATAGAACAGGAACTTACGAGCAGTACTTC.

This clonotype was seen at least ten times. This chain links TRBV4-1 with TRBJ2-7; the match to TRBD2 covers 10 bases. Germline V gives CDR1 MGHRA, CDR2 YSYEKL. The length of the CDR3 is 16 residues. V was pared by 3 bases and J by 7 bases, with 12 bases of the junction left unmatched. The CDR3 DNA follows: TGCGCCAGCAGCCAGGTGAGCGGGAGGGCCCTGAGGGAGCAGTACTTC. Translated, it gives CASSQVSGRALREQYF.

The genes are TRBV29-1 and TRBJ1-2; 8 positions match TRBD1. Germline CDR1 SQVTM, CDR2 ANQGSEA. The CDR3 has 13 amino acids. Trimming cost V 6 bases and J 10 bases; bases outside gene matches: 13. CDR3 protein: CSVAPSRGHDYTF. DNA of the CDR3: TGCAGCGTCGCCCCCTCCAGGGGGCACGACTACACCTTC.

In this sample, this clonotype turned up many times. The chain has TRBV30 and TRBJ1-1; D is ambiguous. CDR1 GTSNPN and CDR2 SVGIG come from the germline V gene (reference sequence). This CDR3 spans 12 amino acids. V was trimmed by 3 bases and J by 3 bases, leaving 8 bases between them. The CDR3 DNA sequence: TGTGCCTGGAGCGAAATTTACACTGAAGCTTTCTTT. Protein sequence: CAWSEIYTEAFF.

The table lists this clonotype with a count of one. The chain links TRBV20-1 to TRBJ1-1; D perhaps matches TRBD1 (5 bases). Germline V gives CDR1 DFQATT, CDR2 SNEGSKA (reference sequence). The V and J ends lost 6 bases and 0 bases respectively, with 26 bases between them. The CDR3 is made up of 18 amino acids. This chain's CDR3 is CSASGRGEILPMNTEAFF. As DNA, the CDR3 is TGCAGTGCATCGGGACGGGGGGAAATCCTACCCATGAACACTGAAGCTTTCTTT.

This clonotype was observed a few times. The chain combines TRBV20-1 with TRBJ1-4; 10 nucleotides agree with TRBD1. This CDR3 has 12 residues. The germline gives CDR1 DFQATT, CDR2 SNEGSKA (reference sequence). The J segment lost 8 bases and the V segment lost 3 bases, leaving 0 bases of the junction unmatched. In DNA, the CDR3 is TGCAGTGCTAGGGGACAGGGGGAAAAACTGTTTTTT. As protein: CSARGQGEKLFF.

The V gene is TRBV20-1, the J gene TRBJ1-5; possible D gene TRBD1, 6 bases. The CDR3 runs 17 residues. V was shortened by 2 bases and J by 5 bases, with 22 bases between the two germline ends. Germline V gene sequence: CDR1 DFQATT, CDR2 SNEGSKA (reference sequence). CDR3 in amino acids: CSARHRRLSGGHQPQHF. CDR3 DNA: TGCAGTGCTAGACACCGCAGGCTGTCGGGGGGCCATCAGCCCCAGCATTTT.

This clonotype was counted at least ten times. This chain connects TRBV7-6 to TRBJ1-1; 10 bases fit TRBD1. The CDR3 extends over 17 amino acids. CDR1 is SGHVS and CDR2 is FNYEAQ in the germline V gene. V gave up 5 bases and J gave up 1 base; unmatched junction bases: 10. The CDR3 here is CASSQERTGGRNTEAFF. In DNA form, the CDR3 reads TGTGCCAGCAGCCAAGAAAGGACAGGGGGTAGGAACACTGAAGCTTTCTTT.

This rearrangement joins TRBV7-9 to TRBJ1-5, with 7 bases lining up with TRBD1. V shed 2 bases and J 5 bases; nucleotides not matched to a gene: 12. The V gene's germline CDR1 is SEHNR and CDR2 FQNEAQ (reference sequence). This CDR3 has 17 residues. CDR3 residues: CASSLSQGELMDQPQHF. The CDR3 region has the DNA TGTGCCAGCAGCTTAAGTCAGGGGGAATTGATGGATCAGCCCCAGCATTTT.

V and J are TRBV7-9 and TRBJ1-1; D uncertain. Germline values: CDR1 SEHNR, CDR2 FQNEAQ (reference sequence). This CDR3 region has 14 residues. Trimming cost V 5 bases and J 4 bases, with 14 bases left between them. The CDR3: CASSTRRGGTEAFF. For the CDR3, the DNA is TGTGCCAGCAGCACCAGACGGGGAGGCACTGAAGCTTTCTTT.

This sequence joins TRBV27 and TRBJ2-1, with a weak D call TRBD1 (5 bases). The CDR3 runs to 16 residues. Trimming left V 5 bases short and J 7 bases short, with 21 bases between. Germline CDR1 is MNHEY and CDR2 is SMNVEV (reference sequence). CDR3 amino acids: CASSTRADPPGNEQFF. The CDR3 DNA reads as TGTGCCAGCAGTACACGGGCGGACCCCCCAGGGAATGAGCAGTTCTTC.

As regards this clonotype: This may be a read error: a much more frequent sequence differs by one nucleotide. The chain employs TRBV2 and TRBJ2-3; tentative D call: TRBD1 (5 bases). Germline loops: CDR1 SNHLY, CDR2 FYNNEI. The CDR3 is made up of 15 amino acids. DNA of the CDR3: TGTGCCAGCGCAAAGACCAGGGTGGTAGCAGATACGCAGTGTTTT. It is translated as CASAKTRVVADTQCF. Full variable domain (remainder filled in from reference TRBV2 and TRBJ2-3): EPEVTQTPSHQVTQMGQEVILRCVPISNHLYFYWYRQILGQKVEFLVSFYNNEISEKSEIFDDQFSVERPDGSNFTLKIRSTKLEDSAMYFCASAKTRVVADTQCFGPGTRLTVL.

This clonotype was picked up many times. The chain has TRBV6-1 and TRBJ2-7; tentative D call: TRBD2 (6 bases). This CDR3 spans 14 amino acids. Per germline, CDR1 MNHNS and CDR2 SASEGT. V lost 0 bases and J 2 bases, leaving 8 bases between the germline ends. The DNA for the CDR3 is TGTGCCAGCAGTGAAGCTAGCGGAACCTACGAGCAGTACTTC. Translating gives CASSEASGTYEQYF.

The table lists this clonotype with many counts. This chain links TRBV11-3 with TRBJ2-7, with 13 nucleotides matching TRBD2. The CDR3 runs 16 residues. Germline V lookup: CDR1 SGHNT, CDR2 YENEEA. The J segment lost 3 bases and the V segment lost 5 bases, leaving 7 bases of the junction unmatched. CDR3 residues: CASSLRTSGSVYEQYF. The CDR3 nucleotides read TGTGCCAGCAGCCTCCGGACTAGCGGGAGTGTCTACGAGCAGTACTTC.

This clonotype came up many times. The chain recombines TRBV12-3 or TRBV12-4 with TRBJ2-7; TRBD2 is a possible D gene (6 bases). V lost 6 bases and J lost 11, with 14 bases in between. This CDR3 spans 11 amino acids. CDR3 in DNA: TGTGCCAGCAGCTCCGGGACTGGGGAGTACTTC. Translated: CASSSGTGEYF.

Details on this clonotype: This CDR3 is missing its conserved last phenylalanine or tryptophan, likely due to a read error. It is unclear where the CDR3 begins or ends on the DNA, so no DNA is shown, and the CDR3 is as TCRdb lists it. This chain's CDR3 is CATSRDLRGKANY. This chain uses TRBV15 with TRBJ1-4; the table assigns TRBD1, which was not confirmed against the DNA. Germline V lookup: CDR1 LNHNV, CDR2 YYDKDF (reference sequence). Ends included, the CDR3 has 13 residues.

This clonotype was recorded at least ten times. The CDR3 nucleotides read TGCAGCGCGGGGGGGCTCAACACCGGGGAGCTGTTTTTT. Amino acids: CSAGGLNTGELFF. The chain combines TRBV29-1 with TRBJ2-2; TRBD2 matches 8 bases. CDR1 SQVTM and CDR2 ANQGSEA come from the germline V gene. The V and J ends lost 7 bases and 2 bases, in that order; junction bases with no gene match: 3. The CDR3 spans 13 residues.